The 18 T cell receptor beta chains given below trace back to one sample, sequenced in a study of cytomegalovirus exposure and HLA in healthy donors. Primers for the PCR totalled 60 Vbeta and 13 Jbeta. The protocol was immunoSEQ multiplex PCR, while the TCRdb copy is restricted to in-frame clones and leaves out a portion. Its table records 130,000 or so clones. The sample was PBMCs. Receptor source: a woman aged 60 to 75 in good health and CMV-seronegative.

The chain recombines TRBV5-1 with TRBJ2-5, with 7 bases that match TRBD2. Germline-derived CDR1 and CDR2 are SGHRS and YFSETQ. V shed 0 bases and J 1 base; nucleotides not matched to a gene: 3. The length of the CDR3 is 15 residues. CDR3: CASSLALAAQETQYF. The CDR3 coding sequence is TGCGCCAGCAGCTTGGCGCTAGCGGCCCAAGAGACCCAGTACTTC.

The chain combines TRBV27 with TRBJ2-7; 7 bases are a match to TRBD1. The junction had 3 bases not matched to a gene; V was cut back by 6 bases and J by 1 base. Germline V gene lookup returns CDR1 MNHEY and CDR2 SMNVEV (reference sequence). This CDR3 has 13 residues. CDR3 in DNA: TGTGCCAGCAGGAGGGACAGATCCTACGAGCAGTACTTC. It specifies CASRRDRSYEQYF.

This chain joins TRBV5-1 and TRBJ1-4; no reliable D call. Germline-derived CDR1 and CDR2 are SGHRS and YFSETQ. V was clipped by 5 bases and J by 2 bases, with 16 bases between them. The CDR3 consists of 16 residues. CDR3 sequence: CASSFDRGYTNEKLFF. The CDR3, as DNA: TGCGCCAGCAGTTTCGACCGAGGGTATACTAATGAAAAACTGTTTTTT.

The chain has TRBV4-1 and TRBJ2-1; D perhaps matches TRBD1 (5 bases). Germline CDR1 reads MGHRA; CDR2 reads YSYEKL. Trimming cost V 2 bases and J 12 bases, with 17 bases left between them. The CDR3 has 14 amino acids. Here the CDR3 DNA reads TGCGCCAGCAGCCAATCCCTCCTAGGGGAAGGGCAGTTCTTC. This sequence encodes CASSQSLLGEGQFF.

The chain combines TRBV5-6 with TRBJ2-1; 9 nucleotides align to TRBD2. CDR3 length equals 15 residues. V dropped 1 base and J dropped 5; count of bases not matched to a gene: 4. From germline, CDR1 is SGHDT and CDR2 YYEEEE. CDR3 amino acids: CASSLRAGGNNEQFF. The CDR3 bases are TGTGCCAGCAGCTTGAGAGCGGGGGGAAACAATGAGCAGTTCTTC.

The rearrangement links TRBV7-9 to TRBJ2-7; the D gene is possibly TRBD1 (6 bases). Trimming stripped 5 bases from V and 1 base from J, with 15 bases between. Germline V lookup: CDR1 SEHNR, CDR2 FQNEAQ (reference sequence). This CDR3 has 15 amino acids. The CDR3 loop reads CASSPTLDSSYEQYF. DNA of the CDR3: TGTGCCAGCAGCCCTACCCTGGACAGTTCCTACGAGCAGTACTTC.

This chain connects TRBV5-4 to TRBJ1-2, with 8 bases lining up with TRBD1. CDR1 SGHNT and CDR2 YYREEE come from the germline V gene (reference sequence). The CDR3 loop spans 15 amino acids. Trimming removed 3 bases from V and 4 bases from J; junction bases left unmatched: 8. The CDR3 sequence: CASSYPGQGAYGYTF. Written as DNA, the CDR3 is TGTGCCAGCAGCTACCCCGGGCAGGGGGCCTATGGCTACACCTTC.

The chain uses TRBV6-1 and TRBJ2-7, with 7 nucleotides matching TRBD1. V was clipped by 2 bases and J by 4 bases; unmatched bases: 8. The V gene's germline CDR1 is MNHNS and CDR2 SASEGT. CDR3 length: 15 residues. This chain's CDR3 is CASSESRGSLYEQYF. CDR3 in DNA: TGTGCCAGCAGTGAAAGCAGGGGGTCTCTTTACGAGCAGTACTTC.

The rearrangement links TRBV5-5 to TRBJ2-7, with no clear D. Germline V gives CDR1 SGHKS, CDR2 YYEKEE (reference sequence). Trimming stripped 4 bases from V and 3 bases from J, with 14 bases between. This CDR3 comprises 14 residues. The CDR3 spells CASSQEHSNYEQYF. CDR3 DNA sequence: TGTGCCAGCAGCCAGGAACATTCTAACTACGAGCAGTACTTC. The entire variable domain, with the rest obtained from reference TRBV5-5 and TRBJ2-7, is as follows: DAGVTQSPTHLIKTRGQQVTLRCSPISGHKSVSWYQQVLGQGPQFIFQYYEKEERGRGNFPDRFSARQFPNYSSELNVNALLLGDSALYLCASSQEHSNYEQYFGPGTRLTVT.

Notes on this clone: In the same sample, other DNA sequences code for this CDR3. The rearrangement uses TRBV6-5 and TRBJ2-7; D is perhaps TRBD2 (5 bases). Trimming removed 3 bases from V and 0 bases from J, with 15 bases in between. This CDR3 spans 16 amino acids. Germline V gene sequence: CDR1 MNHEY, CDR2 SVGAGI. The chain's CDR3 is CASSYSLAGSSYEQYF. CDR3 coding DNA: TGTGCCAGCAGTTATAGTCTTGCGGGTAGCTCCTACGAGCAGTACTTC.

The genes are TRBV27 and TRBJ2-7, with TRBD2 as a possible D gene (7 bases). Trimming took 6 bases from V and 3 from J, leaving 21 bases between them. Germline CDR1 reads MNHEY; CDR2 reads SMNVEV (reference sequence). This CDR3 spans 16 amino acids. The CDR3 loop reads CASSATPGGLNYEQYF. The CDR3 DNA is TGTGCCAGCAGCGCTACCCCGGGGGGCCTAAACTACGAGCAGTACTTC.

The chain joins TRBV29-1 to TRBJ1-1, with D maybe TRBD1 (5 bases). Germline CDR1 reads SQVTM; CDR2 reads ANQGSEA. This CDR3 region has 13 residues. The CDR3 loop is CTTSGGGSTEAFF. The CDR3 coding sequence is TGCACTACAAGCGGCGGGGGATCTACTGAAGCTTTCTTT.

The V gene is TRBV5-1, the J gene TRBJ1-1; D might be TRBD1 (6 bases). The germline V gene encodes CDR1 SGHRS and CDR2 YFSETQ. Between the trimmed V and J ends, which lost 0 bases and 0 bases, there was a span of 12 bases. The CDR3 contains 16 residues. The DNA of the CDR3 is TGCGCCAGCAGCTTGGCCGGGGGGCCAATGAACACTGAAGCTTTCTTT. This sequence encodes CASSLAGGPMNTEAFF.

The V call is TRBV5-8, the J call TRBJ2-7; weak D call: TRBD2 (5 bases). Per the germline V gene, CDR1 is SGHTS and CDR2 is YDEGEE. This CDR3 contains 17 residues. Trimming took off 4 bases at V and 5 bases at J, with 25 bases between the two ends. The CDR3 loop reads CASSPHSVSISRDEQYF. CDR3 in DNA: TGTGCCAGCAGCCCGCACTCGGTATCGATTTCGAGGGACGAGCAGTACTTC.

The J gene is TRBJ2-3, the V gene TRBV9; D might be TRBD2 (6 bases). The V end was cut by 1 base, the J end by 3 bases, with 15 bases between. The CDR3 covers 16 residues. CDR1 SGDLS and CDR2 YYNGEE come from the germline V gene. CDR3 bases: TGTGCCAGCAGCGTATTGCTCGGGAGCCCGACAGATACGCAGTATTTT. Translated: CASSVLLGSPTDTQYF.

A note on this clone: Distinct nucleotide sequences in the sample also encode this CDR3. The chain employs TRBV5-1 and TRBJ1-1, with a possible D match to TRBD1 (6 bases). Trimming took off 0 bases at V and 2 bases at J, with 11 bases between the two ends. Germline CDR1 SGHRS, CDR2 YFSETQ. This CDR3 is built from 15 residues. CDR3 coding DNA: TGCGCCAGCAGCTTGGCCGGGACAACCAACACTGAAGCTTTCTTT. Residues: CASSLAGTTNTEAFF. Using reference TRBV5-1 and TRBJ1-1 for the parts outside the CDR3, the full variable domain is KAGVTQTPRYLIKTRGQQVTLSCSPISGHRSVSWYQQTPGQGLQFLFEYFSETQRNKGNFPGRFSGRQFSNSRSEMNVSTLELGDSALYLCASSLAGTTNTEAFFGQGTRLTVV.

The gene calls are TRBV2 and TRBJ1-5; TRBD1 aligns across 7 bases. V gave up 5 bases and J gave up 7 bases; unmatched junction bases: 5. In germline, CDR1 is SNHLY, CDR2 FYNNEI. The CDR3 totals 13 residues. The chain's CDR3 is CASSPDRDQPQHF. The CDR3 bases are TGTGCCAGCAGTCCTGACAGGGACCAGCCCCAGCATTTT.

The gene calls are TRBV2 and TRBJ1-4; D remains unclear. The V and J ends lost 3 bases and 4 bases respectively, with 15 bases between them. Germline CDR1 reads SNHLY; CDR2 reads FYNNEI. The CDR3 has 16 residues. CDR3 residues: CASSDPADSSNEKLFF. The CDR3 DNA reads TGTGCCAGCAGTGACCCCGCGGACTCCAGTAATGAAAAACTGTTTTTT.